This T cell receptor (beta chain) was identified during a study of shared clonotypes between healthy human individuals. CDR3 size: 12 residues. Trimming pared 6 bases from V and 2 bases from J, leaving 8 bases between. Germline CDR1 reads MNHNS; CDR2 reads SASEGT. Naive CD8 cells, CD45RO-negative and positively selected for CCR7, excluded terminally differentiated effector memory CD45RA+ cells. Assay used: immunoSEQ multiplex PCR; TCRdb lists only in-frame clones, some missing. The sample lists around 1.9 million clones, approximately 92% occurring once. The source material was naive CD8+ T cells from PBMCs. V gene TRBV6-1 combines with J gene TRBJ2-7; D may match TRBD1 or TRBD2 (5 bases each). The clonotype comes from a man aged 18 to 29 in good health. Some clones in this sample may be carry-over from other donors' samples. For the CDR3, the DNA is TGTGCCAGCAGCAGGGAGCCCTACGAGCAGTACTTC. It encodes CASSREPYEQYF.